The T cell receptor (beta chain) described here comes from a study of immune heterogeneity within non-small cell lung tumors. Study background: A handful of squamous cell carcinomas, around 9 non-squamous carcinomas and 1 not otherwise specified made up the tumors.

TCR beta CDR3 regions came from multiplex PCR with 32 forward V and 13 reverse J primers. Each CDR3 protein is one row after TCRdb ran MiXCR on the multiplex PCR reads. The table has about 4,300 distinct CDR3 sequences, 20% to 25% seen once. Points on this clonotype: At one of its ends the junction is not consistent with the germline gene, which may arise from a read error.

Genomic DNA extracted from bulk tumor tissue served as template. A total of 600 ng was used per sample. Biopsy collection occurred during surgery, with several far-apart biopsies per primary tumor. Those enrolled were patients newly diagnosed with untreated non-small cell lung cancer and undergoing curative surgery. Every donor was a newly diagnosed non-small cell lung cancer patient having surgery with curative intent. Germline CDR1 reads DFQATT; CDR2 reads SNEGSKA (reference sequence). The CDR3 is 13 residues long. Source material: lung tumor tissue. J is TRBJ2-2 and V is TRBV20-1; the D gene is possibly TRBD2 (5 bases). This TCR came from a man in his 70s with non-small cell lung cancer. This CDR3 reads CSVPVTSTGELVF. The CDR3 region has the DNA TGCAGTGTGCCAGTGACGAGCACCGGGGAGCTGGTTTTT.